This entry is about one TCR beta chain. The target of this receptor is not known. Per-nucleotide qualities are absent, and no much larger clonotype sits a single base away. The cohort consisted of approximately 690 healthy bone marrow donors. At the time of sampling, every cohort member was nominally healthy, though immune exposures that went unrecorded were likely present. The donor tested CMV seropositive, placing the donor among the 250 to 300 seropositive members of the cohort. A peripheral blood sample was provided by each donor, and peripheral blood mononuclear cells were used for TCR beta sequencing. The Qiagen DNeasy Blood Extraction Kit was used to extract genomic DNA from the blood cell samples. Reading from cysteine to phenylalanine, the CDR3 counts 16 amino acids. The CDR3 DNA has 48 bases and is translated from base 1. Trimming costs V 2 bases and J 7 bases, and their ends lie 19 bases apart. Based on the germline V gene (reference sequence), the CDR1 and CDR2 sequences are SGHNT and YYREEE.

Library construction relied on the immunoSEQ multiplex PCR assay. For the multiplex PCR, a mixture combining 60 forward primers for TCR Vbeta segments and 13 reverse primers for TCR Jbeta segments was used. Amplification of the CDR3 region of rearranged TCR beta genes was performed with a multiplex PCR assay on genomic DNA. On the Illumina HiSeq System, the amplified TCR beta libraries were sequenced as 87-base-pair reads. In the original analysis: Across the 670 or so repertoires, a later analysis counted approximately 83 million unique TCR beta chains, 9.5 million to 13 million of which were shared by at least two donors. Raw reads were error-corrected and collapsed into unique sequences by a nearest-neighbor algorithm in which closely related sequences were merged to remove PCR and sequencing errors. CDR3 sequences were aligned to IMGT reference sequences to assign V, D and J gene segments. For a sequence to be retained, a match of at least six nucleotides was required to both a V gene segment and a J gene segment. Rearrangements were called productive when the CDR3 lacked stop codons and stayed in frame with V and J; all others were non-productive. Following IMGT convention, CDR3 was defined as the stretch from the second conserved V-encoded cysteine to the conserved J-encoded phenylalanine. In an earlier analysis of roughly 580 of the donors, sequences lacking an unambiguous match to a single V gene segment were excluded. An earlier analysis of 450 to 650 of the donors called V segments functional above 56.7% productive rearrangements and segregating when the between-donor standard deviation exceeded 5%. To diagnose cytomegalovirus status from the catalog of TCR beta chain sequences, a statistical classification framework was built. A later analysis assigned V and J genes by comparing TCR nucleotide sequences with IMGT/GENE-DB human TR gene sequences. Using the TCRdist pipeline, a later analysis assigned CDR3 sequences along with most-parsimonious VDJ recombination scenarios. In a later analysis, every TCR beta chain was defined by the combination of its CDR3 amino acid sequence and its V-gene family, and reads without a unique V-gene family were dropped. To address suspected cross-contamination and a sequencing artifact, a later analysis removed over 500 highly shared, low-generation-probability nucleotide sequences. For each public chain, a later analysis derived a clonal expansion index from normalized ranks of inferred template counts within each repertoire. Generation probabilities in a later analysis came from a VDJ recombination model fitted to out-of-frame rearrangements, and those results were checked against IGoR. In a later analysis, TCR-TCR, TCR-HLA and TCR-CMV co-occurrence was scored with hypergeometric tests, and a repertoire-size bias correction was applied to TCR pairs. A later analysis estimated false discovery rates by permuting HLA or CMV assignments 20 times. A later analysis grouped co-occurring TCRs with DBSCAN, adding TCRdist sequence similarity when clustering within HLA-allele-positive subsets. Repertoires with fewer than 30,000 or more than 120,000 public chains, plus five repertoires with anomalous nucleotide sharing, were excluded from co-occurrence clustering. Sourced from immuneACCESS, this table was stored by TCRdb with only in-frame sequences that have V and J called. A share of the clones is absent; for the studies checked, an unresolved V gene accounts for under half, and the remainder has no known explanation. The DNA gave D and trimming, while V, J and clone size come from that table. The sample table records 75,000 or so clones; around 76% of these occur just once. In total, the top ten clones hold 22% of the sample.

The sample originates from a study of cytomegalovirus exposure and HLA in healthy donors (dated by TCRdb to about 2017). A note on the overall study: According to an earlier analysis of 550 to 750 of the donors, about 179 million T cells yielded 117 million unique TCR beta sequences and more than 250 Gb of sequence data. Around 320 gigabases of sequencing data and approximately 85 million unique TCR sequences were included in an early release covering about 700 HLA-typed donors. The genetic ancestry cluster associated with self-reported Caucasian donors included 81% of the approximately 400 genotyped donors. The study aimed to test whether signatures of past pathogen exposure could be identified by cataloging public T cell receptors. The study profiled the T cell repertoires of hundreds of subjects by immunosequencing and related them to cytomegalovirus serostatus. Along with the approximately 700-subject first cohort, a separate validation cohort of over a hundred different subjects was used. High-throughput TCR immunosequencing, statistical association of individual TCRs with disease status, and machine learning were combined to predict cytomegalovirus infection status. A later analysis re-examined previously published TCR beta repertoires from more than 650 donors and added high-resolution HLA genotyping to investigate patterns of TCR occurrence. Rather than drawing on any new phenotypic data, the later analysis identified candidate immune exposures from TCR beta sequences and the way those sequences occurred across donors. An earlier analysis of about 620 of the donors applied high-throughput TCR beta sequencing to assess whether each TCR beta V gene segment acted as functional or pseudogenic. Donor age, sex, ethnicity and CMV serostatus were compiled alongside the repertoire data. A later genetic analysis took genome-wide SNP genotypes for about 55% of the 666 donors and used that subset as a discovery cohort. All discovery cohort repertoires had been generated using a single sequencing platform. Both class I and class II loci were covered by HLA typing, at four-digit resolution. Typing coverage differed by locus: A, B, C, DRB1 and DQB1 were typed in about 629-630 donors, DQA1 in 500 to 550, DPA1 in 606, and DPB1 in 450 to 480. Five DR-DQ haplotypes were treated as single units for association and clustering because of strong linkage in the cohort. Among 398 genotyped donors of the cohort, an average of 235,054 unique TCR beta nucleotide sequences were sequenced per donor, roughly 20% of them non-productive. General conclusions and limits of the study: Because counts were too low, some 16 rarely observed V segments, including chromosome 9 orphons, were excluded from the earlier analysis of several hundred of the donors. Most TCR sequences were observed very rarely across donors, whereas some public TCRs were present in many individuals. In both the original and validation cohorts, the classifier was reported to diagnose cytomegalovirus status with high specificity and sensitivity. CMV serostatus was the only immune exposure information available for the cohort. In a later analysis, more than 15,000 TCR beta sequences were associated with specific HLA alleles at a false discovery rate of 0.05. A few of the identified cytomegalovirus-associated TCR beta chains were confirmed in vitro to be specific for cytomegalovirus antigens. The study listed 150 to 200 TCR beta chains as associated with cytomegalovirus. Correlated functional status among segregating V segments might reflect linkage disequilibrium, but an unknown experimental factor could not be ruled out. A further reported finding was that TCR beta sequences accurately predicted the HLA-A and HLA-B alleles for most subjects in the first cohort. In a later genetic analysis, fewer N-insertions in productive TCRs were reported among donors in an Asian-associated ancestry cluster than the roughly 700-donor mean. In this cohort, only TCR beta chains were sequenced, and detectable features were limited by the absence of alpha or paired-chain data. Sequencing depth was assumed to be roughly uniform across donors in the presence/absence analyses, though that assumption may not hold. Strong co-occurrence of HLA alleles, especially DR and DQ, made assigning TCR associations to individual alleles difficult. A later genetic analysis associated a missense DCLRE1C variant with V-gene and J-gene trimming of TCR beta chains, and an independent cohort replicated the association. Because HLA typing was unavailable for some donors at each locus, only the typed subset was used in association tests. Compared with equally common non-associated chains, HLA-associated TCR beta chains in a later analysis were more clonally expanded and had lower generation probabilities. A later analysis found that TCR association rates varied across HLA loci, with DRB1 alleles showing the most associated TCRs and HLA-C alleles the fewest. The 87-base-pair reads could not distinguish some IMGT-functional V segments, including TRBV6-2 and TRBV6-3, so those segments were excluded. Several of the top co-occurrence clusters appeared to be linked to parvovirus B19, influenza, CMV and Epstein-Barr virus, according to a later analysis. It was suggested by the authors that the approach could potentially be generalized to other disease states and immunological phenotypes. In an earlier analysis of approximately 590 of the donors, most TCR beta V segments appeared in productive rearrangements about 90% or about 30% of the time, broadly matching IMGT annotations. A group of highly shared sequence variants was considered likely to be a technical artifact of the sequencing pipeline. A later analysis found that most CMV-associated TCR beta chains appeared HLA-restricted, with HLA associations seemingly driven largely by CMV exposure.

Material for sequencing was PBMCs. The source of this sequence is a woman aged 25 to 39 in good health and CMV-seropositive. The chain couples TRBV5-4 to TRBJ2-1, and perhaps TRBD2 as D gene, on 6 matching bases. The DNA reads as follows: TGTGCCAGCAGCTTCCTTACTAGCACGGTTGGGAATGAGCAGTTCTTC. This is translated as CASSFLTSTVGNEQFF.